A single T cell receptor (beta chain) is shown here with its context. The data belong to a study of blood T cell repertoires in COVID-19. Profiled with immunoSEQ multiplex PCR; TCRdb holds only in-frame clones, not every one. The sample yields 380,000 or so clones, roughly 87% seen once. V was cut by 4 bases and J by 7 bases, with 9 bases left in between. CDR1 and CDR2 from the germline V gene are SGHRS and YFSETQ. The CDR3 consists of 12 residues. The TCR comes from a woman in her 40s with acute COVID-19. The chain joins TRBV5-1 to TRBJ2-1; D is possibly TRBD1 (5 bases). The sample taken for sequencing was PBMCs or T cells enriched from blood (not recorded which). The CDR3 sequence: CASSPRANEQFF. CDR3 DNA sequence: TGCGCCAGCAGCCCCAGGGCTAATGAGCAGTTCTTC.